This T cell receptor (beta chain) emerged from a study of cytomegalovirus exposure and HLA in healthy donors. The primer mix had 60 Vbeta and 13 Jbeta primers. Sequencing used immunoSEQ multiplex PCR; TCRdb keeps in-frame clones, though not all of them. This repertoire shows 150,000 to 200,000 clones, 82% found once; its top ten account for 0.098%. Study-level findings and limits: Researchers reportedly found TCR beta sequences accurately predicted most subjects' HLA-A and HLA-B alleles. In an earlier analysis, about 87% or about 30%: the productive usage of most TCR beta V segments.

In the case of this clone: Antigen specificity is unknown.

Trimming removed 5 bases from V and 4 bases from J; junction bases left unmatched: 4. Germline CDR1 reads ENHRY; CDR2 reads SYGVKD. The CDR3 contains 14 residues. The chain recombines TRBV10-3 with TRBJ2-3; 9 nucleotides line up with TRBD2. The material sequenced was PBMCs. This TCR was recovered from a boy younger than 10 in good health and CMV-seronegative. CDR3 loop: CAISLAGAADTQYF. The CDR3 nucleotides are TGTGCCATCAGTTTAGCGGGGGCGGCAGATACGCAGTATTTT.